This passage covers 9 T cell receptor beta chains from one sample sequenced in a study of blood T cell repertoires in COVID-19. Some clones are missing from TCRdb's copy, which holds only in-frame ones; the method was immunoSEQ multiplex PCR. The sample has 140,000 to 150,000 clones; 80% to 90% are singletons. Sequencing used peripheral blood. The receptors come from a man in his late teens or twenties with COVID-19, enrolled during active disease.

This clone was observed many times. The CDR3 protein is CASSVASGDGWNEQFF. The CDR3, as DNA: TGTGCCAGCAGCGTCGCTAGCGGAGATGGATGGAATGAGCAGTTCTTC. The rearrangement joins TRBV11-3 to TRBJ2-1; the match to TRBD2 covers 7 bases. Germline V CDR1 and CDR2: SGHNT, YENEEA. This CDR3 has 16 residues. V shed 5 bases and J 7 bases; nucleotides not matched to a gene: 14.

The chain links TRBV5-4 to TRBJ2-1; 10 bases match TRBD1. The J segment lost 6 bases and the V segment lost 7 bases, leaving 4 bases of the junction unmatched. The CDR3 is 13 residues long. Germline V gene sequence: CDR1 SGHNT, CDR2 YYREEE (reference sequence). The CDR3 DNA follows: TGTGCCAGCGGAAGGACAGGGGGCAATGAGCAGTTCTTC. As protein: CASGRTGGNEQFF.

The V call is TRBV28, the J call TRBJ2-1; tentatively, D is TRBD2 (5 bases). Trimming removed 3 bases from V and 0 bases from J, with 9 bases in between. The CDR3 loop spans 15 amino acids. Looked up from germline, CDR1 is MDHEN and CDR2 is SYDVKM. CDR3: CASSFAGGSYNEQFF. For the CDR3, the DNA is TGTGCCAGCAGTTTTGCGGGTGGCTCCTACAATGAGCAGTTCTTC.

This chain links TRBV5-5 with TRBJ1-5; 8 bases map to TRBD1. Germline V CDR1 and CDR2: SGHKS, YYEKEE (reference sequence). The CDR3 extends over 14 amino acids. V shed 5 bases and J 4 bases; nucleotides not matched to a gene: 5. CDR3 amino acids: CASSSGQGNQPQHF. CDR3 bases: TGTGCCAGCAGTTCCGGACAGGGAAATCAGCCCCAGCATTTT. The full variable domain, in which reference TRBV5-5 and TRBJ1-5 provide the parts outside the CDR3, is DAGVTQSPTHLIKTRGQQVTLRCSPISGHKSVSWYQQVLGQGPQFIFQYYEKEERGRGNFPDRFSARQFPNYSSELNVNALLLGDSALYLCASSSGQGNQPQHFGDGTRLSIL.

This rearrangement joins TRBV6-5 to TRBJ1-1; tentatively, D is TRBD1 (6 bases). The CDR3 has 13 amino acids. Germline values: CDR1 MNHEY, CDR2 SVGAGI. V was pared by 6 bases and J by 2 bases, with 10 bases between. The CDR3 is CASRRTANTEAFF. CDR3 bases: TGTGCCAGCAGACGGACAGCTAACACTGAAGCTTTCTTT.

This chain links TRBV13 with TRBJ2-3, with D possibly matching TRBD2 (5 bases). Germline V gene data show CDR1 as PRHDT and CDR2 as FYEKMQ (reference sequence). The CDR3 contains 15 residues. V was clipped by 5 bases and J by 3 bases, with 15 bases between them. This CDR3 reads CASSPREGRTDTQYF. The CDR3 DNA reads TGTGCCAGCAGCCCTCGAGAGGGCCGGACAGATACGCAGTATTTT.

CDR3 region: CASSLTGGSYEQYF. Written as DNA, the CDR3 is TGTGCCAGCAGTTTGACAGGGGGCTCCTACGAGCAGTACTTC. The rearrangement joins TRBV27 to TRBJ2-7, with TRBD1 matching 9 bases. V lost 3 bases and J lost 0; bases outside the gene matches: 0. The germline gives CDR1 MNHEY, CDR2 SMNVEV (reference sequence). This CDR3 has 14 residues.

There are a few counts of this clone. The chain joins TRBV19 to TRBJ1-6, with 7 positions matching TRBD1. Trimming at V came to 4 bases and at J to 8 bases, leaving 8 bases not matched to a gene. The CDR3 has 15 amino acids. Germline CDR1 LNHDA, CDR2 SQIVND (reference sequence). In nucleotides, the CDR3 is TGTGCCAGTAGTACCCGGGACAGTTATGATTCACCCCTCCACTTT. Protein: CASSTRDSYDSPLHF.

This clone was observed a single time. The gene calls are TRBV7-2 and TRBJ1-3; 8 nucleotides line up with TRBD1. Germline CDR1 reads SGHTA; CDR2 reads FQGNSA. V shed 5 bases, J shed 4 bases, and the junction held 7 bases outside the gene matches. The CDR3 is 15 residues long. The CDR3 loop reads CASSPVRGLGNTIYF. Written as DNA, the CDR3 is TGTGCCAGCAGCCCAGTCAGGGGGCTGGGAAACACCATATATTTT. The whole variable domain, remainder taken from reference TRBV7-2 and TRBJ1-3, is GAGVSQSPSNKVTEKGKDVELRCDPISGHTALYWYRQSLGQGLEFLIYFQGNSAPDKSGLPSDRFSAERTGGSVSTLTIQRTQQEDSAVYLCASSPVRGLGNTIYFGEGSWLTVV.